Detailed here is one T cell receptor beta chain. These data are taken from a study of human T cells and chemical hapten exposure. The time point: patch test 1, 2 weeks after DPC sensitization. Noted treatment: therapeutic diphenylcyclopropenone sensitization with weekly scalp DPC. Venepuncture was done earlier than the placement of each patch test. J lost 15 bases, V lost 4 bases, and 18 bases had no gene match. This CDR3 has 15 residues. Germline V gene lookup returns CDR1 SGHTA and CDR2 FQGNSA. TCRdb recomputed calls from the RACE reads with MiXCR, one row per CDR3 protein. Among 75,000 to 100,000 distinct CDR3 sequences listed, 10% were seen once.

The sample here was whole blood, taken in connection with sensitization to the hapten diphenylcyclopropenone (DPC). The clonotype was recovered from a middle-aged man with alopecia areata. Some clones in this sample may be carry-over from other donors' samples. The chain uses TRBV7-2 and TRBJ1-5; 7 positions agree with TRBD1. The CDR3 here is CASSSTPGQPGNMHF. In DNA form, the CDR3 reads TGTGCCAGCAGCTCCACCCCGGGACAGCCCGGTAATATGCATTTT.